This T cell receptor beta chain originates from a study of vaccination and CD4 T cells after COVID-19. Overall study: Post-vaccine sampling followed dose two by a median roughly 74 days (range 14 to 241). The authors exposed cells to overlapping spike peptides derived from SARS-CoV-2, HCoV-NL63, HCoV-OC43 and HCoV-229E.

Oncomine TCR Beta short-read sequencing was applied to DNA from cultured CD4+ T cells. MiXCR, run by TCRdb on the PCR reads, gives a single entry per CDR3 protein. The sample carries roughly 20,000 distinct CDR3 sequences, more than 45% recorded once. The treatment here: 10-day PBMC culture with coronavirus spike peptide pools or control peptides (ViraFEST assay). This clonotype has just a few counts. Its antigen is unknown. The clonotype was recovered from a human donor who had recovered from COVID-19. The material sequenced was CD4+ T cells from blood, cultured in vitro, taken before SARS-CoV-2 vaccination.

CDR3 nucleotides: TGCAGTGCTAGAGTGGGGGACAAAAACATTCAGTACTTC. Encoded protein: CSARVGDKNIQYF. J is TRBJ2-4 and V is TRBV20-1, with D tentatively TRBD1 or TRBD2 (5 bases each). V was cut by 1 base and J by 3 bases, with 7 bases left in between. The CDR3 has 13 residues. The V gene's germline CDR1 is DFQATT and CDR2 SNEGSKA (reference sequence).